The rows below give T cell receptor beta chains drawn from one sample of a study of OX40 agonist ivuxolimab in advanced cancers. Repertoires were generated with immunoSEQ multiplex PCR, while TCRdb's copy carries only in-frame clones and drops some. The data hold some 21,000 clones, with more than 65% observed a single time. Sequenced here: CD4+ or CD8+ T cells sorted from blood, sampled in a trial of the OX40 agonist ivuxolimab. Receptors were obtained from an adult with an advanced solid tumor such as melanoma, head and neck, liver or kidney cancer. Each CDR3 is given with its conserved first and last residue. The D gene is left open where the match is weak. For some rows the clone size is stated as once, few or many, or as a class when expanded; others skip it.

V gene	D gene	J gene	clone size	CDR3 protein	CDR3 DNA
TRBV6-4	-	TRBJ2-3	-	CASAGHQGTDTQYF	TGTGCCAGCGCCGGCCACCAGGGCACAGATACGCAGTATTTT
TRBV6-5	-	TRBJ1-5	-	CASSLQGWGNQPQHF	TGTGCCAGCAGCCTGCAGGGGTGGGGCAATCAGCCCCAGCATTTT
TRBV7-9	-	TRBJ2-7	-	CASSLSGTTYEQYF	TGTGCCAGCAGCTTATCCGGGACCACCTACGAGCAGTACTTC
TRBV5-1	-	TRBJ2-7	-	CASSPLEGTAYEQYF	TGCGCCAGCAGCCCCCTGGAGGGGACGGCCTACGAGCAGTACTTC
TRBV7-3	-	TRBJ2-7	few	CASSLISRRGVGYEQYF	TGTGCCAGCAGCTTAATTAGCCGTCGGGGAGTAGGCTACGAGCAGTACTTC
TRBV2	TRBD1	TRBJ1-5	few	CASSEIRDRHSNQPQHF	TGTGCCAGCAGCGAGATCCGGGACAGGCATAGCAATCAGCCCCAGCATTTT
TRBV4-1	TRBD1	TRBJ1-1	-	CASSQDGGQLNTEAFF	TGCGCCAGCAGCCAAGATGGGGGACAGCTGAACACTGAAGCTTTCTTT
TRBV27	-	TRBJ1-1	-	CASSSGMNTEAFF	TGTGCCAGCAGTTCCGGCATGAACACTGAAGCTTTCTTT
TRBV10-2	TRBD1	TRBJ2-7	-	CASSEMRQGGYEQYF	TGCGCCAGCAGTGAGATGAGACAGGGGGGTTACGAGCAGTACTTC
TRBV5-6	-	TRBJ2-7	-	CASSLGLISYEQYF	TGTGCCAGCAGCTTGGGACTGATCTCCTACGAGCAGTACTTC
TRBV11-2	-	TRBJ2-2	once	CASSPGADETGELFF	TGTGCCAGCAGCCCTGGGGCAGATGAAACCGGGGAGCTGTTTTTT
TRBV29-1	-	TRBJ2-1	-	CSVEYTGNEQFF	TGCAGCGTCGAATACACTGGGAATGAGCAGTTCTTC
TRBV27	TRBD1	TRBJ1-1	-	CASSLSTGLGTEAFF	TGTGCCAGCAGTTTATCGACAGGGTTGGGTACTGAAGCTTTCTTT
TRBV5-5	TRBD2	TRBJ2-1	once	CASSLGSGSLYNEQFF	TGTGCCAGCAGCTTAGGGAGCGGGAGCCTTTACAATGAGCAGTTCTTC
TRBV7-9	-	TRBJ1-2	-	CASSPHEDDYTF	TGTGCCAGCAGCCCTCACGAGGATGACTACACCTTC
TRBV10-3	-	TRBJ1-1	-	CAISESGSRNTEAFF	TGTGCCATCAGTGAATCTGGCAGCCGGAACACTGAAGCTTTCTTT
TRBV7-6	TRBD1	TRBJ2-7	few	CASSRGQGYEQYF	TGTGCCAGCAGCCGAGGACAGGGGTACGAGCAGTACTTC
TRBV28	TRBD2	TRBJ2-7	-	CASSLPRTSGSRWEQYF	TGTGCCAGCAGTTTACCAAGGACTAGCGGGAGCCGGTGGGAGCAGTACTTC
TRBV19	TRBD2	TRBJ2-1	-	CASSPLAGLYNEQFF	TGTGCCAGTAGTCCCCTAGCGGGACTCTACAATGAGCAGTTCTTC
TRBV28	TRBD1	TRBJ2-5	-	CASLTPGQQETQYF	TGTGCCAGCCTTACGCCGGGACAGCAAGAGACCCAGTACTTC
TRBV9	-	TRBJ2-7	-	CASSVAGGVGNYEQYF	TGTGCCAGCAGCGTAGCGGGCGGGGTTGGGAACTACGAGCAGTACTTC
TRBV5-1	-	TRBJ1-4	-	CASSLAAAGLAEKLFF	TGCGCCAGCAGCTTGGCCGCCGCGGGGTTGGCTGAAAAACTGTTTTTT
TRBV27	-	TRBJ2-2	-	CASAPYTGELFF	TGTGCCAGTGCTCCTTACACCGGGGAGCTGTTTTTT